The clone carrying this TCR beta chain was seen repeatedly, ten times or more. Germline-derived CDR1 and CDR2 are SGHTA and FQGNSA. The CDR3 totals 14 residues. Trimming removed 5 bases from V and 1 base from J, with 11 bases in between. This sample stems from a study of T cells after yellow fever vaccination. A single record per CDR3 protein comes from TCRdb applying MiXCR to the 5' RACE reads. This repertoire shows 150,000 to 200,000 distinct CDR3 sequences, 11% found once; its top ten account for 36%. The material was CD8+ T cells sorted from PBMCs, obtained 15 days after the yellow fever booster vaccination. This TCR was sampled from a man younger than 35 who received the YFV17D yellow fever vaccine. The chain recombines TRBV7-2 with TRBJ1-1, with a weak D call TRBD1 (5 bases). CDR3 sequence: CASSAYQGNTEAFF. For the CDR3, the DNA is TGTGCCAGCAGCGCTTATCAGGGGAACACTGAAGCTTTCTTT.